The clone carrying this T cell receptor beta chain was seen a few times. Antigen unknown. The sample is drawn from a study of vaccination and CD4 T cells after COVID-19. Study-wide context: Four females and six males made up the convalescents, with two Hispanic. Sampling that followed vaccination took place a median approximately 72 days after dose two, within a range of 14 to 241. Study-wide results and caveats: Convalescent patient numbers were relatively low, with no early post-infection timepoints.

Cultured CD4+ T cell DNA was sequenced using the Oncomine TCR Beta short-read assay. TCRdb re-called the PCR reads through MiXCR, storing one row per CDR3 protein. The sample holds 9,500 to 15,000 distinct CDR3 sequences; 45% to 65% are singletons and the top ten take 20% to 30%. This CDR3 has 14 residues. V shed 7 bases and J shed 4 bases, with 16 bases lying between them. The germline V gene has CDR1 MNHNS and CDR2 SASEGT. Treatment denoted: approximately nine-day PBMC culture with coronavirus spike peptide pools or control peptides (ViraFEST assay). Sequencing was carried out using CD4+ T cells from blood, cultured in vitro. The V gene is TRBV6-1, the J gene TRBJ1-1; D gene ambiguous. The sequence was collected from a human donor who had recovered from COVID-19. The CDR3 reads CASTPVRWGTEAFF. As DNA, the CDR3 is TGTGCCAGCACCCCGGTCCGGTGGGGCACTGAAGCTTTCTTT.